This T cell receptor beta chain was captured in a study of T cells in Graves' hyperthyroidism and ophthalmopathy. More than 9.5 ml fresh peripheral blood yielded the PBMCs. Looked up from germline, CDR1 is SGHRS and CDR2 is YFSETQ. The V end lost 0 bases, the J end lost 6 bases, and 13 bases lay between the germline ends. The CDR3 totals 16 residues. There are a few counts of this clonotype. Amplification of TCR beta CDR3 regions was performed using RNA transcripts as template. During a first-round RT-PCR of the TCR CDR3, the HTBI primer set was used. A single record per CDR3 protein comes from TCRdb applying MiXCR to the multiplex PCR reads. The sample has around 340,000 distinct CDR3 sequences, roughly 14% seen once.

The V call is TRBV5-1, the J call TRBJ1-6; D is undetermined. The sequenced material came from blood. The sequence came from a woman aged 30 to 39 with Graves' hyperthyroidism. The CDR3, as DNA: TGCGCCAGCAGCTTGGACACCCAGATTACTAATTCACCCCTCCACTTT. Its translation: CASSLDTQITNSPLHF.